Reported below is one T cell receptor (beta chain). The data were taken from a study of T cell changes during pregnancy in multiple sclerosis. The germline CDR1 and CDR2 sequences are SNHLY and FYNNEI. The CDR3 is 13 amino acids. Trimming pared 9 bases from V and 6 bases from J, leaving 16 bases between. Profiling relied on immunoSEQ multiplex PCR, and the TCRdb table lists in-frame clones only, not all of them. Seen here are 40,000 or so clones, over 75% observed once, and the top ten hold 0.47%. Material: CD4+ T cells from peripheral blood mononuclear cells, obtained in the first trimester of pregnancy. This chain uses TRBV2 with TRBJ2-3, with D perhaps TRBD1 (7 bases). The clonotype originates from a female donor in good health, enrolled as a control in a pregnancy study. CDR3: CARQGRGGDTQYF. CDR3 nucleotides: TGTGCCAGACAGGGGCGTGGGGGGGATACGCAGTATTTT.